The source of this T cell receptor (beta chain) is a study of blood T cell repertoires in COVID-19. Study overall: The analysed material was cDNA or gDNA that came from T cells, B-cell-depleted T cells, or PBMCs.

The germline V gene encodes CDR1 SGHAT and CDR2 FQNNGV. This CDR3 has 16 amino acids. The germline V and J ends were trimmed by 0 bases and 3 bases, with 15 bases remaining between them. Data came from immunoSEQ multiplex PCR; TCRdb stores just in-frame clones and leaves some out. The sample gives approximately 72,000 clones, approximately 85% of which show up once; roughly 35% is in the top ten. The chain recombines TRBV11-2 with TRBJ2-7; TRBD2 might be the D (5 bases). The TCR sequence derives from a woman over 75 with active or convalescent COVID-19. The sequencing input was peripheral blood. Written as DNA, the CDR3 is TGTGCCAGCAGCTTAGACACTGCCCACGGAGGCTACGAGCAGTACTTC. This encodes CASSLDTAHGGYEQYF.